This TCR beta chain was recorded in a study of blood T cell repertoires in COVID-19. V was cut by 0 bases and J by 1 base, with 3 bases left in between. This CDR3 region has 13 residues. Germline V CDR1 and CDR2: LGHNA, YNFKEQ. Profiling relied on immunoSEQ multiplex PCR, and the TCRdb table lists in-frame clones only, not all of them. The table shows about 83,000 clones, with around 90% occurring only once. The TCR was taken from a woman aged 45 to 65 with active or convalescent COVID-19. The chain is built from TRBV4-2 and TRBJ1-1; D call uncertain. Sequences were obtained from peripheral blood. The CDR3 spells CASSQEQNTEAFF. The CDR3 DNA reads TGTGCCAGCAGCCAAGAACAGAACACTGAAGCTTTCTTT.